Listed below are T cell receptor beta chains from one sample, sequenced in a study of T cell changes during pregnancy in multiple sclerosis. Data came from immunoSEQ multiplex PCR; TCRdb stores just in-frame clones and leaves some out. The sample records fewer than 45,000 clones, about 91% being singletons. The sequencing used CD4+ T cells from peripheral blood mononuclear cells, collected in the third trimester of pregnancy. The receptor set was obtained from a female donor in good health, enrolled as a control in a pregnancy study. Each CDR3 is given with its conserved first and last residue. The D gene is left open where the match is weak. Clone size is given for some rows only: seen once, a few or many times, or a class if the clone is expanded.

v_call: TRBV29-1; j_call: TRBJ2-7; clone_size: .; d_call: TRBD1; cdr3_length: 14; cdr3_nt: TGCAGCGTTTTGACAGGGGGGGGTTTCTACGAGCAGTACTTC; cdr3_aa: CSVLTGGGFYEQYF
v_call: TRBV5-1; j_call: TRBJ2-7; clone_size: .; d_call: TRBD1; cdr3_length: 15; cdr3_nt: TGCGCCAGCAGCTCTACCGGGACAGGCACCAACGAGCAGTACTTC; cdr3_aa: CASSSTGTGTNEQYF
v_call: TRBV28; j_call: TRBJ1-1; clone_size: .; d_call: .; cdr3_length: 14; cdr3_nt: TGTGCCAGCAGAAGGACAGCGACGAACACTGAAGCTTTCTTT; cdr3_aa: CASRRTATNTEAFF
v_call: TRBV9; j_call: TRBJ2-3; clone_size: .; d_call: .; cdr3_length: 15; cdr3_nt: TGTGCCAGCAGCGGTCAAACGCCACTAGGATATACGCAGTATTTT; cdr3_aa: CASSGQTPLGYTQYF
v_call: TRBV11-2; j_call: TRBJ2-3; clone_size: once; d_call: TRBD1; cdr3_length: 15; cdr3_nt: TGTGCCAGCAGCTTAGGGGGACAGATCACAGATACGCAGTATTTT; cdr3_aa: CASSLGGQITDTQYF
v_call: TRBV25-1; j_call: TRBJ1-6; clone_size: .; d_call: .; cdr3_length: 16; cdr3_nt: TGTGCCAGCAGTGAATACTCGGGAGGGGCCGACTCACCCCTCCACTTT; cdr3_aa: CASSEYSGGADSPLHF
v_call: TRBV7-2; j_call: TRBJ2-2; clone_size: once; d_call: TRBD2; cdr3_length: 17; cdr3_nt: TGTGCCAGCAGCTTAGGAGGGACTAGCGAGAACACCGGGGAGCTGTTTTTT; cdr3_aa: CASSLGGTSENTGELFF
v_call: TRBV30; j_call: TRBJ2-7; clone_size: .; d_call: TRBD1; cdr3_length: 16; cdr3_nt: TGTGCCTGGAGTGCTCCCAGACAGGGGGCTCGGGTCGAGCAGTACTTC; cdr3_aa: CAWSAPRQGARVEQYF
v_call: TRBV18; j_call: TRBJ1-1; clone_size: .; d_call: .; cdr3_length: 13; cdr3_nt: TGTGCCAGCTCACCTACAGGGAACACTGAAGCTTTCTTT; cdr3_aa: CASSPTGNTEAFF
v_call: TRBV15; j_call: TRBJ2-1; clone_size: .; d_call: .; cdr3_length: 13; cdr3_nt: TGTGCCACCAGCAGAGATGAGAAGTTTGAGCAGTTCTTC; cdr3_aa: CATSRDEKFEQFF
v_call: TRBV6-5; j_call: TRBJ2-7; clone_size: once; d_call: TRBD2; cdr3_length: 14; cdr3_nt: TGTGCCAGCAGTTACAGGACTAGCGGCTACGAGCAGTACTTC; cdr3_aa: CASSYRTSGYEQYF
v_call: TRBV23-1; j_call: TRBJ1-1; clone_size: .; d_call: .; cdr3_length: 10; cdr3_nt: TGCGCCAGCAGCCCCCGGGAAGCTTTCTTT; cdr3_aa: CASSPREAFF
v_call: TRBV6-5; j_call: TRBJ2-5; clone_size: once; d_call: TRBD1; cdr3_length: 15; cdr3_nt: TGTGCCAGCAGTTACTCGGGGACAGACTCCAGGACCCAGTACTTC; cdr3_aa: CASSYSGTDSRTQYF
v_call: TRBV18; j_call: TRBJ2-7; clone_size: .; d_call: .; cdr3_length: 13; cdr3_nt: TGTGCCAGCTCACCGACAGAGACCTACGAGCAGTACTTC; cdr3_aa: CASSPTETYEQYF